Following are 27 T cell receptor beta chains from one sample sequenced in a study of cytomegalovirus exposure and HLA in healthy donors. PCR employed 60 Vbeta and 13 Jbeta primers. This table comes from immunoSEQ multiplex PCR, and its TCRdb copy is limited to in-frame clones, with some not included. The table records about 180,000 clones, about 85% of them present only once. The sample comprised PBMCs. All receptors come from a girl between 5 and 17 years old in good health and CMV-seropositive.

In regard to this clone: Germline and junction disagree at one end, which may indicate a read error. V and J are TRBV7-7 and TRBJ2-3; TRBD2 matches 8 bases. The length of the CDR3 is 17 residues. Germline V gene sequence: CDR1 SSHAT, CDR2 FNYEAQ (reference sequence). The CDR3 nucleotides are TGTGCTAGCAGCTTAGAGTTGCCCGGGACTAGGACAGATACGCAGTATTTT. Translated, it gives CASSLELPGTRTDTQYF.

The V call is TRBV6-5, the J call TRBJ2-3, with 8 nucleotides matching TRBD2. The J segment lost 6 bases and the V segment lost 7 bases, leaving 6 bases of the junction unmatched. The germline gives CDR1 MNHEY, CDR2 SVGAGI. The CDR3 totals 13 residues. In nucleotides, the CDR3 is TGTGCCAGCACCCACGGGGGGGCGGATACGCAGTATTTT. Encoded protein: CASTHGGADTQYF.

V is TRBV29-1 and J is TRBJ2-7; D not certain. Trimming took off 7 bases at V and 0 bases at J, with 10 bases between the two ends. The CDR3 sequence is 12 residues long. Germline V gene sequence: CDR1 SQVTM, CDR2 ANQGSEA. The DNA of the CDR3 is TGCAGCGGTGGCAGAAGCTCCTACGAGCAGTACTTC. It codes for CSGGRSSYEQYF.

This clone was counted between two and nine times. The genes are TRBV7-8 and TRBJ2-2; D gene unclear. In germline, CDR1 is SGHVS, CDR2 FQNEAQ. Trimming left V 2 bases short and J 5 bases short, with 6 bases between. This CDR3 is 13 amino acids long. The CDR3 DNA follows: TGTGCCAGCAGCTTATCTAGAACCGGGGAGCTGTTTTTT. Translation gives CASSLSRTGELFF.

This chain joins TRBV11-3 and TRBJ2-3, with 12 nucleotides matching TRBD2. CDR3 size: 17 residues. The ends lost 4 bases at V and 3 bases at J; junction bases unmatched: 8. Looked up from germline, CDR1 is SGHNT and CDR2 is YENEEA. Here the CDR3 reads CASSSRTSGTDTDTQYF. Written as DNA, the CDR3 is TGTGCCAGCAGCTCTCGGACTAGCGGGACAGATACAGATACGCAGTATTTT. The full variable domain, rest sourced from reference TRBV11-3 and TRBJ2-3, is EAGVVQSPRYKIIEKKQPVAFWCNPISGHNTLYWYLQNLGQGPELLIRYENEEAVDDSQLPKDRFSAERLKGVDSTLKIQPAELGDSAVYLCASSSRTSGTDTDTQYFGPGTRLTVL.

V usage is TRBV11-1 and J usage is TRBJ2-7, with D possibly TRBD2 on 5 matching bases. Germline V gene sequence: CDR1 SGHAT, CDR2 FQDESV (reference sequence). This CDR3 is built from 15 residues. With 0 bases removed from V and 6 bases from J, the gap between germline ends came to 15 bases. The chain's CDR3 is CASSLARAASREQYF. In DNA form, the CDR3 reads TGTGCCAGCAGCTTAGCGCGGGCAGCTTCCCGCGAGCAGTACTTC.

The count of this clone is one. The chain carries TRBV5-4 and TRBJ2-1, with 11 bases matching TRBD1. The J segment lost 2 bases and the V segment lost 3 bases, leaving 4 bases of the junction unmatched. The CDR3 contains 16 residues. Germline V lookup: CDR1 SGHNT, CDR2 YYREEE (reference sequence). The CDR3 loop is CASSWGTGGTYNEQFF. The CDR3 DNA follows: TGTGCCAGCAGCTGGGGGACAGGGGGAACCTACAATGAGCAGTTCTTC.

This clone was counted only a few times. The chain employs TRBV10-3 and TRBJ2-2; TRBD1 matches 9 bases. V gave up 8 bases and J gave up 2 bases; unmatched junction bases: 9. CDR1 is ENHRY and CDR2 is SYGVKD in the germline V gene. The CDR3 has 16 residues. The DNA for the CDR3 is TGTGCCATCGGAGGTGTGGACAGGGGAAACACCGGGGAGCTGTTTTTT. This encodes CAIGGVDRGNTGELFF.

The genes are TRBV5-1 and TRBJ2-1; the match to TRBD2 covers 9 bases. Germline lookup yields CDR1 SGHRS and CDR2 YFSETQ. Unmatched junction bases numbered 9, after V lost 0 bases and J lost 8 bases. CDR3 length: 16 residues. The CDR3, as DNA: TGCGCCAGCAGCTTGGCCCGGGCGGGAGGGGGAGATGAGCAGTTCTTC. Its protein product is CASSLARAGGGDEQFF.

This clone was detected once. J is TRBJ1-2 and V is TRBV27; possible D gene TRBD1, 6 bases. The V end was cut by 6 bases, the J end by 1 base, with 9 bases between. The germline V gene encodes CDR1 MNHEY and CDR2 SMNVEV (reference sequence). The CDR3 is made up of 13 amino acids. CDR3 DNA: TGTGCCAGCAGCAGGACAGTTAACTATGGCTACACCTTC. Translated: CASSRTVNYGYTF.

This chain connects TRBV7-7 to TRBJ2-5; 9 nucleotides line up with TRBD2. Germline V gene sequence: CDR1 SSHAT, CDR2 FNYEAQ (reference sequence). CDR3 length: 14 amino acids. The junction had 5 bases not matched to a gene; V was cut back by 5 bases and J by 4 bases. The CDR3 here is CASSPQAGGETQYF. As DNA, the CDR3 is TGTGCCAGCAGCCCTCAAGCGGGAGGAGAGACCCAGTACTTC.

The chain recombines TRBV15 with TRBJ2-3, with 7 nucleotides matching TRBD2. CDR1 and CDR2 (germline): LNHNV, YYDKDF (reference sequence). The CDR3 loop spans 15 amino acids. Germline trimming cut 2 bases from V and 6 bases from J; bases unmatched to any gene: 8. The CDR3: CATSRPLAGADTQYF. CDR3 DNA: TGTGCCACCAGCAGACCCCTCGCGGGAGCTGATACGCAGTATTTT.

V and J are TRBV7-9 and TRBJ1-2; 8 bases are a match to TRBD1. The CDR3 is made up of 16 amino acids. Germline values: CDR1 SEHNR, CDR2 FQNEAQ (reference sequence). Trimming at V came to 5 bases and at J to 5 bases, leaving 13 bases not matched to a gene. This CDR3 is CASSPSGQGLGYGYTF. The CDR3 nucleotides read TGTGCCAGCAGCCCTAGCGGACAGGGCCTCGGGTATGGCTACACCTTC.

The chain is built from TRBV6-5 and TRBJ1-1; D perhaps matches TRBD1 (6 bases). The CDR3 has 13 amino acids. Trimming removed 7 bases at V and 4 bases at J, with 13 bases between. Per the germline V gene, CDR1 is MNHEY and CDR2 is SVGAGI. CDR3 sequence: CASTRGQSTEAFF. CDR3 bases: TGTGCCAGCACCCGCGGACAGAGCACTGAAGCTTTCTTT.

The rearrangement uses TRBV2 and TRBJ2-3; possible D gene TRBD2, 6 bases. Trimming removed 5 bases from V and 2 bases from J, with 17 bases in between. Per the germline V gene, CDR1 is SNHLY and CDR2 is FYNNEI. The CDR3 sequence is 16 residues long. CDR3 bases: TGTGCCAGCAGTCCCCTCGGGGGTAAAATCACAGATACGCAGTATTTT. Its protein product is CASSPLGGKITDTQYF.

The chain uses TRBV6-5 and TRBJ1-2, with unresolved D. Germline-derived CDR1 and CDR2 are MNHEY and SVGAGI. Trimming removed 0 bases at V and 0 bases at J, with 8 bases between. The CDR3 totals 15 residues. The CDR3 DNA sequence: TGTGCCAGCAGTTACTCTTCAGCGTCTAACTATGGCTACACCTTC. This gives the protein CASSYSSASNYGYTF.

The J gene is TRBJ2-5, the V gene TRBV4-1; 9 nucleotides match TRBD1. CDR3 length: 15 residues. V dropped 4 bases and J dropped 5; count of bases not matched to a gene: 8. Germline values: CDR1 MGHRA, CDR2 YSYEKL. For the CDR3, the DNA is TGCGCCAGCAGCCCCCAGGACAGGGGTGGCGAGACCCAGTACTTC. Translation: CASSPQDRGGETQYF.

This chain uses TRBV29-1 with TRBJ2-3; TRBD2 agrees at 12 bases. From germline, CDR1 is SQVTM and CDR2 ANQGSEA. The V gene end was trimmed by 7 bases and the J gene end by 4 bases; junction bases not matched to a gene: 9. The CDR3 extends over 15 amino acids. CDR3 region: CSATRLAGEADTQYF. DNA of the CDR3: TGCAGCGCCACTAGACTAGCGGGAGAGGCAGATACGCAGTATTTT.

The chain has TRBV27 and TRBJ2-5; the match to TRBD1 covers 8 bases. Germline V gene lookup returns CDR1 MNHEY and CDR2 SMNVEV (reference sequence). J was trimmed by 5 bases and V by 8 bases; bases with no gene match: 10. This CDR3 spans 14 amino acids. The CDR3 region is CASQPGQGWETQYF. CDR3 nucleotides: TGTGCCAGCCAGCCCGGACAGGGCTGGGAGACCCAGTACTTC.

CDR3 loop: CASSEIGRGGYTF. In DNA, the CDR3 is TGTGCCAGCAGTGAAATCGGGAGAGGGGGCTACACCTTC. The chain employs TRBV25-1 and TRBJ1-2; D is undetermined. Trimming removed 2 bases at V and 8 bases at J, with 12 bases between. CDR1 is MGHDK and CDR2 is SYGVNS in the germline V gene. This CDR3 is 13 amino acids long.

The chain couples TRBV10-2 to TRBJ2-3; 10 nucleotides agree with TRBD2. CDR1 is WSHSY and CDR2 is SAAADI in the germline V gene. The CDR3 loop spans 13 amino acids. V was pared by 6 bases and J by 8 bases, with 5 bases of the junction left unmatched. The chain's CDR3 is CASRSGGVGTQYF. The CDR3 DNA reads TGCGCCAGCAGAAGCGGGGGGGTGGGTACGCAGTATTTT.

Concerning this clone: The junction does not match germline at one end; this may be a read error. V usage is TRBV11-2 and J usage is TRBJ1-3; 7 bases line up with TRBD1. CDR1 SGHAT and CDR2 FQNNGV come from the germline V gene. CDR3 length equals 15 residues. CDR3 sequence: CASSLNRHSLDRESF. The CDR3 DNA follows: TGTGCCAGCAGCTTAAACCGGCATAGTCTCGACAGGGAGAGTTTT.

The chain carries TRBV10-3 and TRBJ1-2; D not resolved. The CDR3 is 16 amino acids. CDR1 is ENHRY, CDR2 SYGVKD, per germline. Trimming stripped 0 bases from V and 0 bases from J, with 11 bases between. The CDR3 spells CAISESAGSSNYGYTF. For the CDR3, the DNA is TGTGCCATCAGTGAGTCGGCGGGGTCCTCTAACTATGGCTACACCTTC.

This clone showed up just once. The genes are TRBV10-3 and TRBJ1-2; a weak D match, TRBD1 (6 bases). Germline-derived CDR1 and CDR2 are ENHRY and SYGVKD. The V end lost 7 bases, the J end lost 4 bases, and 19 bases lay between the germline ends. The length of the CDR3 is 15 residues. Here the CDR3 reads CAITPRDNSFYGYTF. CDR3 nucleotides: TGTGCCATCACCCCCCGGGACAACTCTTTCTATGGCTACACCTTC.

The chain recombines TRBV4-2 with TRBJ1-5, with 7 bases identical to TRBD1. The germline V gene encodes CDR1 LGHNA and CDR2 YNFKEQ. After removal of 0 bases from V and 7 bases from J, the junction contained 6 bases not matched to a gene. This CDR3 region has 15 residues. The CDR3 is CASSQDQGGAQPQHF. DNA of the CDR3: TGTGCCAGCAGCCAAGATCAAGGGGGCGCCCAGCCCCAGCATTTT.

This clone was counted a single time. The CDR3 is CAGRQGANYEQYF. The CDR3 DNA is TGTGCCGGCCGACAGGGGGCAAATTACGAGCAGTACTTC. V is TRBV6-6 and J is TRBJ2-7; 10 bases are shared with TRBD1. The CDR3 has 13 amino acids. Germline V gene sequence: CDR1 MNHNY, CDR2 SVGAGI (reference sequence). The J segment lost 4 bases and the V segment lost 11 bases, leaving 8 bases of the junction unmatched.

The rearrangement links TRBV5-1 to TRBJ1-1, with a possible D match to TRBD1 (6 bases). Germline CDR1 is SGHRS and CDR2 is YFSETQ. This CDR3 is 15 amino acids long. Deletions cut 0 bases from V and 4 bases from J, with 13 bases between. The CDR3 sequence: CASSLEQGRATEAFF. CDR3 bases: TGCGCCAGCAGCTTGGAACAGGGTAGGGCCACTGAAGCTTTCTTT. Full variable domain (missing parts from reference TRBV5-1 and TRBJ1-1): KAGVTQTPRYLIKTRGQQVTLSCSPISGHRSVSWYQQTPGQGLQFLFEYFSETQRNKGNFPGRFSGRQFSNSRSEMNVSTLELGDSALYLCASSLEQGRATEAFFGQGTRLTVV.